This is a list of T cell receptor beta chains from one sample in a study of cytomegalovirus exposure and HLA in healthy donors. This table comes from immunoSEQ multiplex PCR, and its TCRdb copy is limited to in-frame clones, with some not included. The sample includes 150,000 to 200,000 clones, 65% to 85% of them seen just once. The sample was PBMCs. These receptor sequences come from a man in his forties in good health and CMV-seropositive. Both conserved end residues are part of each CDR3. Each record gives: J gene, V gene, clone size, D gene, CDR3 DNA, CDR3 protein. The D gene is left open where the match is weak. Expanded clones are given a class, and other clones once, few, many or no size at all.

>TRBJ2-7|TRBV9|.|TRBD2
TGTGCCAGCAGCGTAGGCGGTAGCGGGAGCCACGAGCAGTACTTC
CASSVGGSGSHEQYF
>TRBJ2-5|TRBV27|.|TRBD1
TGTGCCAGCAGTCCGGGACAGGGTGAGACCCAGTACTTC
CASSPGQGETQYF
>TRBJ1-1|TRBV5-1|.|.
TGCGCCAGCAGCTCGCCCCGGGACAAACACACTGAAGCTTTCTTT
CASSSPRDKHTEAFF
>TRBJ1-2|TRBV28|.|TRBD1
TGTGCCAGCAGAACGACAGGGGTATATGGCTACACCTTC
CASRTTGVYGYTF
>TRBJ2-7|TRBV5-1|.|TRBD1
TGCGCCAACCCGCCCGGACAGGGGTGCGAGCAGTACTTC
CANPPGQGCEQYF
>TRBJ2-7|TRBV28|.|.
TGTGCCAGCAGCCTCGTCCGGGGGAGTTACGAGCAGTACTTC
CASSLVRGSYEQYF
>TRBJ2-3|TRBV11-2|few|TRBD2
TGTGCCAGCAGCTTAGCAGCGGGAGGTCGCAATACGCAGTATTTT
CASSLAAGGRNTQYF
>TRBJ2-3|TRBV5-1|.|.
TGCGCCAGCAGCTTGGCCGGGACAGATACGCAGTATTTT
CASSLAGTDTQYF
>TRBJ1-2|TRBV2|once|TRBD1
TGTGCCAGCACCATAACCGAGCGACAGGGGTATGGCTACACCTTC
CASTITERQGYGYTF
>TRBJ1-3|TRBV6-5|.|TRBD1
TGTGCCAGCAGTTGGGACAGCGGCTCTGGAAACACCATATATTTT
CASSWDSGSGNTIYF
>TRBJ2-4|TRBV7-2|.|TRBD2
TGTGCCAGCAGCCATTCTAGCGGGAGGGTTTACTTC
CASSHSSGRVYF
>TRBJ2-3|TRBV19|.|.
TGTGCCAGTAGTCGTCCCGGGTTGGACGGAGGTTCAGATACGCAGTATTTT
CASSRPGLDGGSDTQYF
>TRBJ2-3|TRBV21-1|.|.
TGTGCCAGCAGCAAACTTATGTGGAGGGGGCGACGACTAGCGGTCAGGGATACGCAGTATTTT
CASSKLMWRGRRLAVRDTQYF
>TRBJ2-5|TRBV5-5|few|TRBD2
TGTGCCAGCAGCTCCGAGGCTAGCGGGAGGTTCCCTCAAGAGACCCAGTACTTC
CASSSEASGRFPQETQYF
>TRBJ2-1|TRBV6-5|.|.
TGTGCCAGCAGTTACATTCAGCGGTATGAGCAGTTCTTC
CASSYIQRYEQFF
>TRBJ2-1|TRBV14|.|.
TGTGCCAGCAGCCAAGGGGGGCAGGGGATCTACAATGAGCAGTTCTTC
CASSQGGQGIYNEQFF
>TRBJ2-5|TRBV6-6|.|.
TGTGCCAGCAGGCTCGACAGGCAAGAGACCCAGTACTTC
CASRLDRQETQYF
>TRBJ2-7|TRBV2|.|TRBD2
TGTGCCAGCACCGAAGGTGGATTCGGGACTAGGGTCTACGAGCAGTACTTC
CASTEGGFGTRVYEQYF
>TRBJ2-7|TRBV5-4|.|TRBD1
TGTGCCAGCAGCGGGGGACAGGGCTACGAGCAGTACTTC
CASSGGQGYEQYF
>TRBJ2-1|TRBV5-6|.|TRBD2
TGTGCCAGCAGTCGAGCGGGAGGGCCGGGTAATGAGCAGTTCTTC
CASSRAGGPGNEQFF
>TRBJ1-5|TRBV6-6|.|TRBD1
TGTGCCAGCAGTTGGGGACAGATTATCAATCAGCCCCAGCATTTT
CASSWGQIINQPQHF
>TRBJ2-7|TRBV29-1|.|.
TGCAGCGTTGTAGTTATCGAGCAGTACTTC
CSVVVIEQYF
>TRBJ2-3|TRBV28|.|TRBD1
TGTGCCAGCAGTTTAACCGACAGGGTAAGAGGAGATACGCAGTATTTT
CASSLTDRVRGDTQYF
>TRBJ1-3|TRBV9|.|.
TGTGCCAGCAGCGTACTCGAGGGTTTAAACTCTGGAAACACCATATATTTT
CASSVLEGLNSGNTIYF
>TRBJ2-3|TRBV5-1|.|.
TGCGCCAGCAGTTCACAGGGAGGGGATACGCAGTATTTT
CASSSQGGDTQYF
>TRBJ2-7|TRBV29-1|.|TRBD2
TGCAGCGTGACTGGGGGGACTAGCGGATCCTACGAGCAGTACTTC
CSVTGGTSGSYEQYF
>TRBJ2-5|TRBV9|.|.
TGTGCCAGCAGCGTAGATGGCGGCCAAGAGACCCAGTACTTC
CASSVDGGQETQYF
>TRBJ1-6|TRBV4-2|few|TRBD1
TGTGCCAGCAGCCAAGAGGACAGGGCGAGTGAGACCCTCCACTTT
CASSQEDRASETLHF
>TRBJ2-7|TRBV2|.|TRBD1
TGTGCCAGCACCCTCCGGACAGGGTTATACGAGCAGTACTTC
CASTLRTGLYEQYF
>TRBJ2-3|TRBV4-2|once|TRBD1
TGTGCCAGCAGCCTGGGACGAGGACAGGGAAGAACAGATACGCAGTATTTT
CASSLGRGQGRTDTQYF
>TRBJ2-2|TRBV5-1|.|.
TGCGCCAGCACCCCCAACCCAACTTCCGGGGAGCTGTTTTTT
CASTPNPTSGELFF
>TRBJ1-4|TRBV20-1|.|.
TGCAGTTGGAGGGTCAATGAAAAACTGTTTTTT
CSWRVNEKLFF
>TRBJ1-1|TRBV18|.|TRBD1
TGTGCCAGCTCACCTTGGACAGGGGGTACCATGAACACTGAAGCTTTCTTT
CASSPWTGGTMNTEAFF
>TRBJ1-4|TRBV6-1|.|.
TGTGCCAGCACGGATGGGGGACTATGGGGTGAAAAACTGTTTTTT
CASTDGGLWGEKLFF
>TRBJ1-5|TRBV19|.|TRBD1
TGTGCCAGTATCCCGACAGGGGCATTCGGGCTGGGCAATAGCAATCAGCCCCAGCATTTT
CASIPTGAFGLGNSNQPQHF
>TRBJ2-1|TRBV5-1|.|TRBD2
TGCGCCAGCGGGAACCCCGGGACTAGCATGGGCAATGAGCAGTTCTTC
CASGNPGTSMGNEQFF
>TRBJ2-7|TRBV9|.|.
TGTGCCAGCAGCGTAGGAGGAGGGGGCGATCGCGAGCAGTACTTC
CASSVGGGGDREQYF
>TRBJ2-5|TRBV6-4|.|TRBD1
TGTGCCAACCGACCCACAGGGGGCGCGGAGACCCAGTACTTC
CANRPTGGAETQYF
>TRBJ2-5|TRBV4-3|.|TRBD2
TGCGCCAGCAGCCAAGGAAGGGGACTAGCGGGAGGGCCGGGGACCCAGTACTTC
CASSQGRGLAGGPGTQYF
>TRBJ1-4|TRBV2|.|.
TGTGCCAGCAGTCGTAAGCTCCTAAGCCGTGAAAAACTGTTTTTT
CASSRKLLSREKLFF
>TRBJ2-1|TRBV7-9|.|TRBD2
TGTGCCAGCACCGGTACCGGGACTAGCGGGAGTAGAAATGAGCAGTTCTTC
CASTGTGTSGSRNEQFF
>TRBJ2-1|TRBV5-4|.|TRBD2
TGTGCCAGCAGCCCCGGACTAGCGGCTTACAATGAGCAGTTCTTC
CASSPGLAAYNEQFF
>TRBJ2-3|TRBV7-8|.|TRBD2
TGTGCCAGCACCTTCTTAGCGGGCCCCACAGATACGCAGTATTTT
CASTFLAGPTDTQYF
>TRBJ2-1|TRBV2|.|.
TGTGCCAGCAGCCCCTTAACTAGTAACGAGCAGTTCTTC
CASSPLTSNEQFF
>TRBJ2-3|TRBV28|.|.
TGTGCCAGCAGTTCCCCGCTTTTAGCGAATACGCAGTATTTT
CASSSPLLANTQYF
>TRBJ1-2|TRBV18|.|.
TGTGCCAGCTCACCAAGACAGAACTATGGCTACACCTTC
CASSPRQNYGYTF
>TRBJ1-1|TRBV4-3|.|.
TGCGCCAGCAGCCAAGATTTGAGGGTCACTGAAGCTTTCTTT
CASSQDLRVTEAFF
>TRBJ1-5|TRBV19|.|.
TGTGCCAGTAGTATAGGGTGGGACACCAATCAGCCCCAGCATTTT
CASSIGWDTNQPQHF
>TRBJ2-4|TRBV6-6|.|.
TGTGCCACCTCGCCTGGAGCGGGCAGTCAGTACTTC
CATSPGAGSQYF
>TRBJ1-4|TRBV10-3|.|.
TGTGCCATCAGTGAGTGGGGGGACGCTGGGAGAGAAAAACTGTTTTTT
CAISEWGDAGREKLFF
>TRBJ2-7|TRBV9|.|TRBD1
TGTGCCAGCAGCGTAGGGACAGGGGGCTCTAGCGGGAAAGGCGAGCAGTACTTC
CASSVGTGGSSGKGEQYF
>TRBJ2-6|TRBV18|once|TRBD1
TGTGCCAGCGACAGGGCTGGGGCCAACGTCCTGACTTTC
CASDRAGANVLTF
>TRBJ2-7|TRBV5-4|.|.
TGTGCCAGCAGCTTGGGGGGTCAAGGGGCCTACGAGCAGTACTTC
CASSLGGQGAYEQYF